This entry features one T cell receptor beta chain sequence. This clone's antigen is unknown. Within one base of it there is no much larger clone, and no base qualities were kept. The immunoSEQ Assay, a bias-controlled multiplex PCR, was used to amplify TCRbeta CDR3 regions from genomic DNA. On the authors' methods: The number of nucleated cells in each sample was estimated from the amplification of reference gene primers within the assay. Sequence reads were collapsed and filtered to measure the absolute abundance of every unique TCRbeta CDR3 rearrangement. Productive Simpson clonality was computed per sample as the square root of Simpson's diversity index over productive rearrangements. TCRdb mirrors the immuneACCESS table, restricted to in-frame sequences. Some clones are absent from its copies; in checked studies, under half trace to an unresolved V gene, and the reason for the others is unknown. V, J and clone size derive from that table, while D and trimming were established from the DNA sequence. In this sample the table shows about 48,000 clones, approximately 85% of which occur a single time. 7% to 7.5% of the sample is held by the ten biggest clonotypes.

These data come from a study of blood T cell repertoires in COVID-19 (dated by TCRdb to 2020 to 2022). Notes on the research overall: The collaborator samples originated in the United States, Italy and Spain and spanned the acute and convalescent phases of COVID-19. Where available, HLA class I and class II types were taken from metadata supplied by the sample provider and were not determined by assay-based typing. Sample metadata almost always included a de-identified subject ID, COVID-19 status, age in years and sex. Samples were obtained from the ongoing ImmuneRACE study (first 160 participants) and from some 1,300 subjects provided by 6 global collaborators. The prospective study material was composed of cDNA or gDNA derived from T cells, B-cell-depleted T cells, or PBMCs. The repertoires were released in a freely available public database meant as a resource for research on the immune response to SARS-CoV-2. The dataset comprised deeply sampled blood TCRbeta repertoires from subjects exposed to, actively infected with, or recovered from COVID-19. Overall results and qualifications from the work: The amount of clinical and demographic metadata varied by source and participant and was provided uncurated.

Inclusive of the bounding cysteine and phenylalanine, the CDR3 is 15 residues long. Just CDR3 DNA is preserved here, 45 bases in frame from base 1. CDR1 and CDR2 were assigned from the germline V gene as KGHSH and LQKENI. V ends up 8 bases short and J 3 bases short, with an unmatched junction base count of 10. Each collaborating institution followed its own protocols to collect whole blood in K2EDTA tubes. For TCRbeta analysis, collaborator samples were shipped as frozen whole blood, as isolated PBMCs, or as DNA extracted from either sample type. The material sequenced was peripheral blood. The clonotype originates from a man aged 40-55 years with acute or convalescent COVID-19. Recombination joined TRBV18 with TRBJ1-5; 7 central nucleotides agree with TRBD1. The CDR3: CASALTGTFNQPQHF. The DNA reads TGTGCCAGCGCACTGACAGGGACCTTCAATCAGCCCCAGCATTTT.